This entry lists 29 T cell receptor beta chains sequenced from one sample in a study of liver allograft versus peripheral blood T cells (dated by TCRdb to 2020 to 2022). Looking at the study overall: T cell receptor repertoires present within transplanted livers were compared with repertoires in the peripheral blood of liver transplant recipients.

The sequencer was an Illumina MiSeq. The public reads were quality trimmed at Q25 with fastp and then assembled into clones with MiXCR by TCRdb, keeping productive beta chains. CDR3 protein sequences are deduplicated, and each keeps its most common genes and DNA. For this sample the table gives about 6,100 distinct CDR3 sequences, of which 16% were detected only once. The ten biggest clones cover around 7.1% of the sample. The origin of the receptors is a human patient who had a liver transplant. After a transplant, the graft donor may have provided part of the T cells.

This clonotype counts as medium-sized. The CDR3 loop reads CASSIPRQGHEKLFF. Here the CDR3 DNA reads TGTGCCAGTAGTATCCCCCGACAGGGACATGAAAAACTGTTTTTT. This chain uses TRBV19 with TRBJ1-4; TRBD1 matches at 7 bases. Germline assignment: CDR1 LNHDA and CDR2 SQIVND (reference sequence). Trimming at V came to 3 bases and at J to 6 bases, leaving 7 bases not matched to a gene. The CDR3 extends over 15 amino acids.

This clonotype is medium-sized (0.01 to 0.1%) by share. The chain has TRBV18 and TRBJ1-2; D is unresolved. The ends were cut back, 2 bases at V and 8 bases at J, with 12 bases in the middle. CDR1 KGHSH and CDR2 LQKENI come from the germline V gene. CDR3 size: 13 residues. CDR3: CASSPNSLDGYTF. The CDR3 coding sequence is TGTGCCAGCTCACCAAACAGCCTTGACGGCTACACCTTC. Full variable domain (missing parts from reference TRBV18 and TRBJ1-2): NAGVMQNPRHLVRRRGQEARLRCSPMKGHSHVYWYRQLPEEGLKFMVYLQKENIIDESGMPKERFSAEFPKEGPSILRIQQVVRGDSAAYFCASSPNSLDGYTFGSGTRLTVV.

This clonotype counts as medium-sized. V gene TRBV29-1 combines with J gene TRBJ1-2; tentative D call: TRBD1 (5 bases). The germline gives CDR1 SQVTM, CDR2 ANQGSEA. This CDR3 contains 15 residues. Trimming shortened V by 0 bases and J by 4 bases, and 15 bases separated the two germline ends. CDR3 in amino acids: CSVEDRGGGTYGYTF. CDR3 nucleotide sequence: TGCAGCGTTGAAGATCGGGGGGGAGGGACCTATGGCTACACCTTC.

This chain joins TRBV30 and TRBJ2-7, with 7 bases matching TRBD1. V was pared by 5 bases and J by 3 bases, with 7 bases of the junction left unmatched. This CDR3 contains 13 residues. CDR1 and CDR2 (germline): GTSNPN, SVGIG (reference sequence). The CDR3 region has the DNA TGTGCCTGGTCCCTAGGGACAGTCTACGAGCAGTACTTC. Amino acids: CAWSLGTVYEQYF.

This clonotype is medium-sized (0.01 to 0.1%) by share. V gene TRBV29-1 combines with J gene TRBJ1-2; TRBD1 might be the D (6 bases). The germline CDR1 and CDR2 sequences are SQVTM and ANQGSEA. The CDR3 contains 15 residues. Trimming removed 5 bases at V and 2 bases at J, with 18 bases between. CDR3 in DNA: TGCAGCGTTCAGCGTGGGGGGCTAAGAAACTATGGCTACACCTTC. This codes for CSVQRGGLRNYGYTF.

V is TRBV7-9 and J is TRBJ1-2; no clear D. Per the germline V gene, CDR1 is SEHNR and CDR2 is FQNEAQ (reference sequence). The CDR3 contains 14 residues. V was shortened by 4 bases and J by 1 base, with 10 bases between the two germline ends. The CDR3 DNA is TGTGCCAGCAGCTCTGAAAAAGATAACTATGGCTACACCTTC. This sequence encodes CASSSEKDNYGYTF.

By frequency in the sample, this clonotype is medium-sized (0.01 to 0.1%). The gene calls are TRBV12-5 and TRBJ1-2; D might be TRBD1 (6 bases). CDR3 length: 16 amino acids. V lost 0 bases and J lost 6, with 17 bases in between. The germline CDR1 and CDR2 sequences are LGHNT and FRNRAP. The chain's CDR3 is CASGLVISQGPDGYTF. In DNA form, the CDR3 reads TGTGCTAGTGGTTTGGTAATTTCACAGGGACCGGATGGCTACACCTTC. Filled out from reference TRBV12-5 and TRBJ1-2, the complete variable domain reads DARVTQTPRHKVTEMGQEVTMRCQPILGHNTVFWYRQTMMQGLELLAYFRNRAPLDDSGMPKDRFSAEMPDATLATLKIQPSEPRDSAVYFCASGLVISQGPDGYTFGSGTRLTVV.

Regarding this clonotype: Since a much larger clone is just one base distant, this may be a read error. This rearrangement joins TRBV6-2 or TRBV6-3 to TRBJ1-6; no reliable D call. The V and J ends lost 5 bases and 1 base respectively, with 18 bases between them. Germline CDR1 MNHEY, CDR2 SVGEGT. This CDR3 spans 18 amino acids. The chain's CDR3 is CASSESGLMRSYNSPLHF. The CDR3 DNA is TGTGCCAGCAGTGAATCCGGACTGATGAGATCCTATAATTCACCCCTCCACTTT.

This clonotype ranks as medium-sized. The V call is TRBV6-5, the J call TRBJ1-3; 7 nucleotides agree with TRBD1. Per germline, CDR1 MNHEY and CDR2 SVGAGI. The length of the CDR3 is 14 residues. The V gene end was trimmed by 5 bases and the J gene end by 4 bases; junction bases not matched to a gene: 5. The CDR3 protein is CASSTGVGGNTIYF. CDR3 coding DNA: TGTGCCAGCAGTACAGGGGTGGGCGGAAACACCATATATTTT.

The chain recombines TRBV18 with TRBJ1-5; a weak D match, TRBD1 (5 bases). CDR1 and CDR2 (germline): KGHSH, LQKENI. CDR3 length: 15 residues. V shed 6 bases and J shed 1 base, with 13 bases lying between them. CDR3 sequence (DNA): TGTGCCAGCTCGGCAAGGCAGGGAAGCAATCAGCCCCAGCATTTT. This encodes CASSARQGSNQPQHF.

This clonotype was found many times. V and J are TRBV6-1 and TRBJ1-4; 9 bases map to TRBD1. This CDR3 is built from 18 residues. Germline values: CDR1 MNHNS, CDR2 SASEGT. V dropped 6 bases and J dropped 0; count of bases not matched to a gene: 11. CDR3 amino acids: CASSFLQGAQATNEKLFF. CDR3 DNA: TGTGCCAGCAGCTTCCTACAGGGGGCGCAGGCAACTAATGAAAAACTGTTTTTT.

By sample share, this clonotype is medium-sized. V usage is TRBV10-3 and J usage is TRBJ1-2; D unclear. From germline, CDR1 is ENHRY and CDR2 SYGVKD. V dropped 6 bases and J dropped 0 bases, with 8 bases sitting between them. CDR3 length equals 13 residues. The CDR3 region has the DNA TGTGCCATCAGGAGGGAAGCTAACTATGGCTACACCTTC. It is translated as CAIRREANYGYTF.

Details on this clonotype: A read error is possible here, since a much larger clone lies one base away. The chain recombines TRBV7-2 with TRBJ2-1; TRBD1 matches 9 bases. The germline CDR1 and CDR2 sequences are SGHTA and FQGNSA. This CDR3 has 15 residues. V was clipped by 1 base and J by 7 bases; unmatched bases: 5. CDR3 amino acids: CASSLGGTGLNEQFF. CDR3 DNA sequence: TGTGCCAGCAGCTTAGGTGGGACAGGGTTGAATGAGCAGTTCTTC.

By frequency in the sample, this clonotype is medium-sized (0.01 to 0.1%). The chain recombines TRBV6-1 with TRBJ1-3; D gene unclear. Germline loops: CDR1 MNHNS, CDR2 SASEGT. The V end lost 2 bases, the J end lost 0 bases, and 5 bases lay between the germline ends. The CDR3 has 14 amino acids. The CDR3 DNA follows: TGTGCCAGCAGTGAACGGGGCTCTGGAAACACCATATATTTT. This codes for CASSERGSGNTIYF.

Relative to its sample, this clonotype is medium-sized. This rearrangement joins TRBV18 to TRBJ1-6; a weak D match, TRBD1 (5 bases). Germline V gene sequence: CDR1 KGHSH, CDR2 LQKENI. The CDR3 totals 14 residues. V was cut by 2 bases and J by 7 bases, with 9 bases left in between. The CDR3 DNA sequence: TGTGCCAGCTCACCAAGGGGCCGGAATTCACCCCTCCACTTT. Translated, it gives CASSPRGRNSPLHF.

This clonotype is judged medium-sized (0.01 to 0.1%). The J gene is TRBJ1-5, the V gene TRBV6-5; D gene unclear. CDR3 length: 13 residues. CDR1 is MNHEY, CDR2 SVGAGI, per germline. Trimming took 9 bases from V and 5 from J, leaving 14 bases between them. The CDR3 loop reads CASSGGSYQPQHF. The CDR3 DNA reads TGTGCCAGTTCAGGCGGGTCCTATCAGCCCCAGCATTTT.

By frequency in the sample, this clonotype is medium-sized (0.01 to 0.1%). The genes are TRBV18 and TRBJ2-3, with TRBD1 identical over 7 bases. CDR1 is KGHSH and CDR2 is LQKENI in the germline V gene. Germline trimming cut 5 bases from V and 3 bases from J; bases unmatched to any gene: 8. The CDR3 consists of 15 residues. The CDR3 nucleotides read TGTGCCAGCTCAACGTGGACAGGACGAACAGATACGCAGTATTTT. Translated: CASSTWTGRTDTQYF.

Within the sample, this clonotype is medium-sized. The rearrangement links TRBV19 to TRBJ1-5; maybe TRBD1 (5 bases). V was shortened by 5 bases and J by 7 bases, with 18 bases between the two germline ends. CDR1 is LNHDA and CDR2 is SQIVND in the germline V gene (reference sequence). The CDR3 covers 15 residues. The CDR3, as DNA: TGTGCCAGTAGTTGGGGCCTGGGAACTTGGCAGCCCCAGCATTTT. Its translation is CASSWGLGTWQPQHF.

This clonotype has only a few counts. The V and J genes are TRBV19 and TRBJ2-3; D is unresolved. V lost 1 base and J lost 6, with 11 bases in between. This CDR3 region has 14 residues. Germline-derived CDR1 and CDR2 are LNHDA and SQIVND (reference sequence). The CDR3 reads CASSIAGFLDTQYF. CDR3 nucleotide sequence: TGTGCCAGTAGTATAGCCGGATTTTTGGATACGCAGTATTTT.

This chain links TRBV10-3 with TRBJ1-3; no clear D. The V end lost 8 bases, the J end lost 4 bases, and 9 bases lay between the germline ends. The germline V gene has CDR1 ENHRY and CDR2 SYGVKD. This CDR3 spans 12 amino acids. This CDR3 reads CAISAAGNTIYF. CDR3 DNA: TGTGCCATCTCTGCGGCGGGAAACACCATATATTTT.

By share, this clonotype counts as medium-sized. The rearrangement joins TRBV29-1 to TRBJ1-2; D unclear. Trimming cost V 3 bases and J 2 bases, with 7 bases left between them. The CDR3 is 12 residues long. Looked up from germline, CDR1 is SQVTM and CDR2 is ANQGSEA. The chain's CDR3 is CSVDPENYGYTF. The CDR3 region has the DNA TGCAGCGTTGACCCCGAGAACTATGGCTACACCTTC.

Here the CDR3 DNA reads TGTGCAGCAGTTAGGGAGGGGGGACCTAGCTCCTACGAGCAGTACTTC. Translation gives CAAVREGGPSSYEQYF. The rearrangement links TRBV6-5 to TRBJ2-7, with D maybe TRBD2 (7 bases). Per the germline V gene, CDR1 is MNHEY and CDR2 is SVGAGI. The CDR3 consists of 16 residues.

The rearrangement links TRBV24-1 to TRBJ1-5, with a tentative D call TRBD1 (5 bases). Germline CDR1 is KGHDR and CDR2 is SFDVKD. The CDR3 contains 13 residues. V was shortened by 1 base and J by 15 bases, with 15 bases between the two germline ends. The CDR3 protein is CATSDLNWDRRHF. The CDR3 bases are TGTGCCACCAGTGATTTAAACTGGGACCGACGGCATTTT.

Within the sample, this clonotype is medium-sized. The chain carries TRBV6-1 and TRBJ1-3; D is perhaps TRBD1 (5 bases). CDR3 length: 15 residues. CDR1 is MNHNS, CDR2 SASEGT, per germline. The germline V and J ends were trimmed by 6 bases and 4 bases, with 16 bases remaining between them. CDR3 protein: CASRLQVEGGNTIYF. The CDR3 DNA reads TGTGCCAGCAGATTACAGGTCGAGGGGGGAAACACCATATATTTT.

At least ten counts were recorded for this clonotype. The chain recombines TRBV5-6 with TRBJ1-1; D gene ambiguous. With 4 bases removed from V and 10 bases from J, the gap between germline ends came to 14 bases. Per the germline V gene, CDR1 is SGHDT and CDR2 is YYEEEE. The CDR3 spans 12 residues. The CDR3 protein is CASSPDRLGAFF. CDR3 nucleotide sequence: TGTGCCAGCAGCCCGGACCGTCTGGGAGCTTTCTTT.

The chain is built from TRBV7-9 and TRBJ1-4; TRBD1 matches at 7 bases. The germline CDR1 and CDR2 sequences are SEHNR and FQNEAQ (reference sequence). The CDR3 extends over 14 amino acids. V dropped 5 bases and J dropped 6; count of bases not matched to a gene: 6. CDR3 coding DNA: TGTGCCAGCAGCCCCCGACAGGGACATGAAAAACTGTTTTTT. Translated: CASSPRQGHEKLFF.

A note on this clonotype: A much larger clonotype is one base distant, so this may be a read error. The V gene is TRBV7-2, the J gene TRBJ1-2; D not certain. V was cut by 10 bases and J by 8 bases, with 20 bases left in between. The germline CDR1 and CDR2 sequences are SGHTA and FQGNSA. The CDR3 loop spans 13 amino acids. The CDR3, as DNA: TGTGCCAACATCATCGGACGCAATGGGGGCTACACCTTC. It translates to CANIIGRNGGYTF.

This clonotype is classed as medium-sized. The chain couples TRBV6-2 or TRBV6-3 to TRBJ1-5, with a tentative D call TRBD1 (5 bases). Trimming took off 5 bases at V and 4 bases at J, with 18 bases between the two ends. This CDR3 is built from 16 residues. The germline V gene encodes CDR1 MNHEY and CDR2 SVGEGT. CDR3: CASSPRRAQGNQPQHF. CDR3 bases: TGTGCCAGCAGTCCCCGCAGGGCCCAGGGAAATCAGCCCCAGCATTTT.

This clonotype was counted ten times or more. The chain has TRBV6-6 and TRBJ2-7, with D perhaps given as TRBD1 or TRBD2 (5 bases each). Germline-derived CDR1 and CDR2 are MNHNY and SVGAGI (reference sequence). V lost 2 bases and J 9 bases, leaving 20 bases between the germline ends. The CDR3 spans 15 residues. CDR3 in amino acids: CASSYEGQGGSGQYF. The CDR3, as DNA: TGTGCCAGCAGTTACGAGGGGCAGGGTGGATCGGGGCAGTACTTC.